What follows are 32 T cell receptor beta chains derived from one specimen sequenced in a study of technical replicates of blood from a handful of donors. Measured with immunoSEQ multiplex PCR; TCRdb has only the in-frame clones, and not every one. The sample records about 68,000 clones, 95% to 97% being singletons. Sequences were obtained from T cells isolated from PBMCs. These receptors all stem from a human donor in good health.

This clone occurred once. The chain is built from TRBV5-4 and TRBJ2-7; 10 nucleotides align to TRBD2. Trimming at V came to 2 bases and at J to 2 bases, leaving 1 base not matched to a gene. Germline CDR1 SGHNT, CDR2 YYREEE (reference sequence). The CDR3 covers 14 residues. DNA for the CDR3: TGTGCCAGCAGCTTAGCGGGAGGGGCCTACGAGCAGTACTTC. Its protein product is CASSLAGGAYEQYF.

This chain links TRBV28 with TRBJ2-3, with D possibly matching TRBD1 (6 bases). Germline V gene lookup returns CDR1 MDHEN and CDR2 SYDVKM. V was pared by 5 bases and J by 2 bases, with 11 bases between. The CDR3 is 14 residues long. CDR3 DNA sequence: TGTGCCAGCAGTCTTGGACAGCCCACAGATACGCAGTATTTT. This gives the protein CASSLGQPTDTQYF.

The chain couples TRBV19 to TRBJ1-2; the D is unclear. Germline CDR1 is LNHDA and CDR2 is SQIVND (reference sequence). This CDR3 comprises 14 residues. V lost 3 bases and J 4 bases, leaving 12 bases between the germline ends. For the CDR3, the DNA is TGTGCCAGTAGTATCCCTCCAGGAACCTATGGCTACACCTTC. Translating it yields CASSIPPGTYGYTF.

Only one count was recorded for this clone. V is TRBV7-5 and J is TRBJ1-1; the table calls TRBD1, which could not be checked here. TRBV7-5 represents a pseudogene. This CDR3 is built from 15 residues. The DNA of the CDR3 is TGTGCCAGAAGCTCGAAGGGGCTTCGGCACACTGAAGCTTTCTTT. This gives the protein CARSSKGLRHTEAFF.

This chain connects TRBV15 to TRBJ1-5; no clear D. Germline assignment: CDR1 LNHNV and CDR2 YYDKDF (reference sequence). The CDR3 is made up of 14 amino acids. V was cut by 1 base and J by 7 bases, with 11 bases left in between. In DNA, the CDR3 is TGTGCCACCAGCAGAGTGCATGAACAGCAGCCCCAGCATTTT. Its protein is CATSRVHEQQPQHF.

The chain carries TRBV15 and TRBJ1-1; 7 nucleotides match TRBD1. CDR1 LNHNV and CDR2 YYDKDF come from the germline V gene (reference sequence). The V and J ends lost 4 bases and 8 bases, in that order; junction bases with no gene match: 4. The CDR3 runs 12 residues. The CDR3 region has the DNA TGTGCCACCAGCATAAGGGGGCGGGAAGCTTTCTTT. Protein sequence: CATSIRGREAFF.

This chain links TRBV4-1 with TRBJ1-5; TRBD1 matches 8 bases. The germline gives CDR1 MGHRA, CDR2 YSYEKL. Losses at the gene ends were 0 bases for V and 0 bases for J; bases not matched to a gene: 7. This CDR3 comprises 18 residues. The CDR3 loop is CASSQEGRGLYSNQPQHF. The CDR3 DNA reads TGCGCCAGCAGCCAAGAGGGCAGGGGGCTCTATAGCAATCAGCCCCAGCATTTT.

V is TRBV19 and J is TRBJ2-1, with TRBD2 identical over 7 bases. Trimming cost V 5 bases and J 0 bases; bases outside gene matches: 7. The CDR3 spans 16 residues. Germline V lookup: CDR1 LNHDA, CDR2 SQIVND (reference sequence). The CDR3: CASSDSGWPSYNEQFF. The CDR3 nucleotides are TGTGCCAGTAGTGATAGCGGGTGGCCCTCCTACAATGAGCAGTTCTTC.

The count of this clone is one. The rearrangement uses TRBV25-1 and TRBJ2-3; D may be TRBD2 (5 bases). CDR3 length equals 15 residues. Trimming cost V 2 bases and J 2 bases, with 11 bases left between them. Germline CDR1 reads MGHDK; CDR2 reads SYGVNS. The CDR3 loop is CASSETGVVTDTQYF. The CDR3 nucleotides are TGTGCCAGCAGTGAAACCGGGGTCGTCACAGATACGCAGTATTTT.

The chain carries TRBV7-8 and TRBJ1-1; no clear D. Germline V lookup: CDR1 SGHVS, CDR2 FQNEAQ. Trimming cost V 1 base and J 4 bases, with 10 bases left between them. This CDR3 spans 14 amino acids. CDR3 coding DNA: TGTGCCAGCAGCTTAGGAGGGTTAGGCACTGAAGCTTTCTTT. It encodes CASSLGGLGTEAFF.

The chain joins TRBV21-1 to TRBJ2-7; the listed D gene, TRBD2, was not tested against the DNA. TRBV21-1 is a listed pseudogene. The CDR3 spans 15 residues. The DNA for the CDR3 is TGTGCCAGCAGCAGGCTAGCGGGAGAGAGCTACGAGCAGTACTTC. This encodes CASSRLAGESYEQYF.

This sequence joins TRBV5-1 and TRBJ2-7; 8 bases are a match to TRBD2. Trimming cost V 1 base and J 2 bases; bases outside gene matches: 8. The CDR3 totals 16 residues. The germline CDR1 and CDR2 sequences are SGHRS and YFSETQ. CDR3 sequence: CASSLFATGRAYEQYF. In DNA form, the CDR3 reads TGCGCCAGCAGCTTGTTCGCTACCGGGAGGGCCTACGAGCAGTACTTC.

CDR3 coding DNA: TGTGCCAGCAGTTTATGGGCAGGGGAATACACTGAAGCTTTCTTT. It is translated as CASSLWAGEYTEAFF. This sequence joins TRBV28 and TRBJ1-1, with TRBD1 as a possible D gene (6 bases). The germline gives CDR1 MDHEN, CDR2 SYDVKM. Trimming took off 0 bases at V and 3 bases at J, with 11 bases between the two ends. The CDR3 contains 15 residues.

CDR3 loop: CASSVGTGGGHEQFF. CDR3 sequence (DNA): TGTGCCAGTAGTGTGGGGACAGGGGGCGGACATGAGCAGTTCTTC. The chain combines TRBV19 with TRBJ2-1, with 12 bases identical to TRBD1. This CDR3 has 15 amino acids. Per germline, CDR1 LNHDA and CDR2 SQIVND (reference sequence). V gave up 5 bases and J gave up 8 bases; unmatched junction bases: 7.

The rearrangement joins TRBV9 to TRBJ2-3, with D possibly TRBD1 on 7 matching bases. From germline, CDR1 is SGDLS and CDR2 YYNGEE. Trimming took off 4 bases at V and 0 bases at J, with 15 bases between the two ends. The CDR3 covers 16 residues. CDR3 DNA sequence: TGTGCCAGCAGCCGAGGGGGCAGCGGGAGCACAGATACGCAGTATTTT. The encoded protein is CASSRGGSGSTDTQYF. The whole variable domain, remainder taken from reference TRBV9 and TRBJ2-3, is DSGVTQTPKHLITATGQRVTLRCSPRSGDLSVYWYQQSLDQGLQFLIQYYNGEERAKGNILERFSAQQFPDLHSELNLSSLELGDSALYFCASSRGGSGSTDTQYFGPGTRLTVL.

The rearrangement uses TRBV10-2 and TRBJ2-2, with 8 positions matching TRBD2. Unmatched junction bases numbered 5, after V lost 11 bases and J lost 0 bases. CDR3 length: 14 amino acids. CDR1 is WSHSY, CDR2 SAAADI, per germline. CDR3 nucleotide sequence: TGCGCCGTAGGTAGCGGGGCGAACACCGGGGAGCTGTTTTTT. It encodes CAVGSGANTGELFF.

This chain links TRBV19 with TRBJ1-5; possibly TRBD1 for D (6 bases). Germline values: CDR1 LNHDA, CDR2 SQIVND (reference sequence). Trimming removed 4 bases from V and 1 base from J, with 17 bases in between. The CDR3 is made up of 17 amino acids. The CDR3 loop reads CASSTIQGPTSNQPQHF. In DNA form, the CDR3 reads TGTGCCAGTAGTACCATACAGGGACCTACGAGCAATCAGCCCCAGCATTTT.

The chain recombines TRBV9 with TRBJ1-1; possibly TRBD1 for D (5 bases). The V end was cut by 10 bases, the J end by 7 bases, with 17 bases between. Germline V gene sequence: CDR1 SGDLS, CDR2 YYNGEE. The CDR3 loop spans 12 amino acids. DNA of the CDR3: TGTGCCGGCCTCCCCGAGCAGGGTGAAGCTTTCTTT. This codes for CAGLPEQGEAFF.

V and J are TRBV9 and TRBJ1-4; TRBD1 matches 9 bases. The CDR3 length is 16 residues. With 2 bases clipped from V and 2 bases from J, the junction kept 4 bases outside the gene matches. Germline V gene sequence: CDR1 SGDLS, CDR2 YYNGEE. CDR3 nucleotide sequence: TGTGCCAGCAGCGTCGGGACAGGGTATACTAATGAAAAACTGTTTTTT. Translating it yields CASSVGTGYTNEKLFF.

The gene calls are TRBV27 and TRBJ2-6; D unresolved. V was trimmed by 3 bases and J by 10 bases, leaving 10 bases between them. Germline values: CDR1 MNHEY, CDR2 SMNVEV (reference sequence). This CDR3 spans 13 amino acids. The CDR3 here is CASSLGRSNVLTF. CDR3 nucleotide sequence: TGTGCCAGCAGTTTGGGCAGGTCTAACGTCCTGACTTTC.

CDR3 sequence (DNA): TGTGCCAGCTCAGCTCCGGGACAGGGTTATCAGCCCCAGCATTTT. This gives the protein CASSAPGQGYQPQHF. The V call is TRBV18, the J call TRBJ1-5, with 9 nucleotides matching TRBD1. Germline V gene data show CDR1 as KGHSH and CDR2 as LQKENI. The CDR3 spans 15 residues. With 5 bases clipped from V and 5 bases from J, the junction kept 7 bases outside the gene matches.

This chain joins TRBV5-1 and TRBJ1-4; D gene unclear. CDR3 size: 14 residues. Per the germline V gene, CDR1 is SGHRS and CDR2 is YFSETQ. The germline V and J ends were trimmed by 4 bases and 7 bases, with 14 bases remaining between them. CDR3 bases: TGCGCCAGCAGCCCGCTGATTGGGAGTGAAAAACTGTTTTTT. Translation: CASSPLIGSEKLFF. The full variable domain, completed using reference TRBV5-1 and TRBJ1-4, is KAGVTQTPRYLIKTRGQQVTLSCSPISGHRSVSWYQQTPGQGLQFLFEYFSETQRNKGNFPGRFSGRQFSNSRSEMNVSTLELGDSALYLCASSPLIGSEKLFFGSGTQLSVL.

The gene calls are TRBV4-1 and TRBJ1-1; 8 nucleotides agree with TRBD1. Germline CDR1 is MGHRA and CDR2 is YSYEKL. After removal of 0 bases from V and 1 base from J, the junction contained 1 base not matched to a gene. The CDR3 is made up of 15 amino acids. CDR3 in DNA: TGCGCCAGCAGCCAAGAAACAGGGGGGAACACTGAAGCTTTCTTT. It specifies CASSQETGGNTEAFF.

CDR3: CASIAEIRDTQYF. CDR3 coding DNA: TGTGCCAGCATCGCCGAAATTCGGGATACGCAGTATTTT. The chain recombines TRBV2 with TRBJ2-3; D is ambiguous. Germline CDR1 SNHLY, CDR2 FYNNEI. This CDR3 has 13 amino acids. V lost 7 bases and J lost 6, with 14 bases in between.

The chain couples TRBV7-2 to TRBJ2-3; perhaps TRBD2 as D (5 bases). Trimming stripped 5 bases from V and 2 bases from J, with 11 bases between. There are 14 residues in the CDR3. The germline gives CDR1 SGHTA, CDR2 FQGNSA. CDR3 region: CASSQDSFTDTQYF. The CDR3 bases are TGTGCCAGCAGCCAGGACTCTTTCACAGATACGCAGTATTTT.

This chain connects TRBV19 to TRBJ1-5; 7 nucleotides line up with TRBD1. Losses at the gene ends were 7 bases for V and 0 bases for J; bases not matched to a gene: 9. CDR3 length equals 16 residues. Germline loops: CDR1 LNHDA, CDR2 SQIVND (reference sequence). The CDR3 bases are TGTGCCAGTACTCAGGACAGGTATTATAGCAATCAGCCCCAGCATTTT. Amino acid sequence: CASTQDRYYSNQPQHF.

This rearrangement joins TRBV7-9 to TRBJ2-5; 15 bases are a match to TRBD2. The CDR3 totals 16 residues. Germline CDR1 SEHNR, CDR2 FQNEAQ (reference sequence). J lost 0 bases, V lost 5 bases, and 1 base had no gene match. CDR3 nucleotides: TGTGCCAGCAGCGGACTAGCGGGAGGGTACCAAGAGACCCAGTACTTC. It yields the protein CASSGLAGGYQETQYF.

This chain joins TRBV5-1 and TRBJ1-2; 8 bases agree with TRBD1. The germline gives CDR1 SGHRS, CDR2 YFSETQ. This CDR3 has 17 amino acids. Trimming took 2 bases from V and 3 from J; bases not matched to a gene: 12. CDR3 DNA sequence: TGCGCCAGCAGCTTTTATAACAGGGGGTCATTACACTATGGCTACACCTTC. Its translation is CASSFYNRGSLHYGYTF.

This chain uses TRBV10-3 with TRBJ2-3; 8 bases are shared with TRBD1. Germline V gives CDR1 ENHRY, CDR2 SYGVKD. Trimming at V came to 6 bases and at J to 1 base, leaving 0 bases not matched to a gene. The CDR3 runs to 13 residues. The CDR3 nucleotides read TGTGCCATCAGGGACAGGGGCACAGATACGCAGTATTTT. It translates to CAIRDRGTDTQYF.

The chain carries TRBV30 and TRBJ2-3, with 10 positions matching TRBD1. With 4 bases clipped from V and 4 bases from J, the junction kept 5 bases outside the gene matches. From germline, CDR1 is GTSNPN and CDR2 SVGIG (reference sequence). The CDR3 runs to 14 residues. CDR3 sequence (DNA): TGTGCCTGGAACCGGGACAGGGGAGCAGATACGCAGTATTTT. Translated: CAWNRDRGADTQYF.

The chain joins TRBV30 to TRBJ2-7; TRBD2 aligns across 10 bases. V lost 4 bases to trimming and J lost 3 bases; unmatched junction nucleotides: 9. This CDR3 comprises 15 residues. Germline lookup yields CDR1 GTSNPN and CDR2 SVGIG (reference sequence). The CDR3 sequence: CAWNVQREGLYEQYF. The CDR3, as DNA: TGTGCCTGGAATGTACAGCGGGAGGGCCTCTACGAGCAGTACTTC.

The chain combines TRBV29-1 with TRBJ2-7; D is unclear. This CDR3 spans 14 amino acids. V lost 7 bases to trimming and J lost 0 bases, with 16 bases between them. Germline V gene data show CDR1 as SQVTM and CDR2 as ANQGSEA. CDR3 loop: CSGSTAVGSYEQYF. The DNA for the CDR3 is TGCAGCGGTTCGACTGCCGTGGGCTCCTACGAGCAGTACTTC.